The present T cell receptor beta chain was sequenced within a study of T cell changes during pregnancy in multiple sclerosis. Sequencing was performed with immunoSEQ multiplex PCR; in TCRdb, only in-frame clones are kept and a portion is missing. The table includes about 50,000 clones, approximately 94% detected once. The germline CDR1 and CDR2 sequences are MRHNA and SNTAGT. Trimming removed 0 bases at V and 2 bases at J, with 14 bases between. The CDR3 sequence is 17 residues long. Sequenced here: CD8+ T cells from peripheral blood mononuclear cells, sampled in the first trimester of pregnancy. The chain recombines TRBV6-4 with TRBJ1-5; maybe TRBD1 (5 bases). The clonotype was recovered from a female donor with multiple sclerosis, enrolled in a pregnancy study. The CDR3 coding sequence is TGTGCCAGCAGTGACTCTGGGGCGGAGAAGGGCAATCAGCCCCAGCATTTT. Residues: CASSDSGAEKGNQPQHF.